Shown below are 25 T cell receptor beta chains from a single sample sequenced in a study of shared T cell receptors in the human thymus. Some clones are missing from TCRdb's copy, which holds only in-frame ones; the method was immunoSEQ multiplex PCR. The sample includes hundreds of thousands of clones, approximately 87% of them seen just once. This sample was also put to use in a study of human thymus T cells.

Sample: thymocytes. These receptor sequences come from a boy in the first two years of life with a congenital heart defect.

The chain links TRBV9 to TRBJ2-3; 7 bases are shared with TRBD2. V lost 3 bases and J lost 0; bases outside the gene matches: 10. The CDR3 runs 17 residues. Germline CDR1 is SGDLS and CDR2 is YYNGEE. The CDR3 sequence: CASSARRTSDSTDTQYF. Here the CDR3 DNA reads TGTGCCAGCAGCGCCCGACGTACTAGCGACAGCACAGATACGCAGTATTTT.

The V and J genes are TRBV4-3 and TRBJ2-5, with D maybe TRBD2 (6 bases). The assigned J gene may be wrong: the sequence end matches TRBJ2-7 better. Germline values: CDR1 LGHNA, CDR2 YSLEER. The CDR3 length is 14 residues. The CDR3 bases are TGCGCCAGCAGCCAAGGGAGGGACCTCTACGAGCAGTACTTC. It codes for CASSQGRDLYEQYF.

The rearrangement links TRBV30 to TRBJ2-7, with 10 bases lining up with TRBD1. This CDR3 has 17 residues. Germline trimming cut 2 bases from V and 2 bases from J; bases unmatched to any gene: 12. The germline V gene has CDR1 GTSNPN and CDR2 SVGIG (reference sequence). CDR3: CAWSPPTGTGDPYEQYF. The DNA for the CDR3 is TGTGCCTGGAGTCCCCCCACCGGGACAGGGGATCCCTACGAGCAGTACTTC.

This clone was picked up a small number of times. The chain links TRBV5-1 to TRBJ2-3; D gene ambiguous. Germline loops: CDR1 SGHRS, CDR2 YFSETQ. The V end was cut by 3 bases, the J end by 0 bases, with 11 bases between. The CDR3 has 15 residues. For the CDR3, the DNA is TGCGCCAGCAGCTGGAAGACATCTAGCACAGATACGCAGTATTTT. Protein: CASSWKTSSTDTQYF.

This chain connects TRBV5-6 to TRBJ1-1; 10 nucleotides match TRBD1. The CDR3 length is 14 residues. V gave up 4 bases and J gave up 3 bases; unmatched junction bases: 3. CDR1 SGHDT and CDR2 YYEEEE come from the germline V gene. CDR3 nucleotide sequence: TGTGCCAGCAGCCTGGGGACAGGGGACACTGAAGCTTTCTTT. Translating it yields CASSLGTGDTEAFF. Full variable domain (rest looked up from reference TRBV5-6 and TRBJ1-1): DAGVTQSPTHLIKTRGQQVTLRCSPKSGHDTVSWYQQALGQGPQFIFQYYEEEERQRGNFPDRFSGHQFPNYSSELNVNALLLGDSALYLCASSLGTGDTEAFFGQGTRLTVV.

The V and J genes are TRBV14 and TRBJ1-3; 7 bases agree with TRBD1. V trimming: 2 bases; J trimming: 0 bases; junction bases outside the gene matches: 4. CDR1 is SGHDN, CDR2 FVKESK, per germline. The CDR3 covers 16 residues. The CDR3 DNA sequence: TGTGCCAGCAGCCAACCTACAGGGGCCTCTGGAAACACCATATATTTT. Amino acid sequence: CASSQPTGASGNTIYF.

The chain is built from TRBV27 and TRBJ2-1; 8 nucleotides align to TRBD2. Germline V gene lookup returns CDR1 MNHEY and CDR2 SMNVEV (reference sequence). The V segment lost 5 bases and the J segment 5 bases; nucleotides outside the gene matches: 8. The CDR3 is 15 amino acids. CDR3 sequence (DNA): TGTGCCAGCAGTCGGTACGGGAGGGCAAACAATGAGCAGTTCTTC. This gives the protein CASSRYGRANNEQFF.

This clone came up a few times. The chain combines TRBV6-5 with TRBJ2-7; tentative D call: TRBD1 (5 bases). There are 13 residues in the CDR3. Germline V gene data show CDR1 as MNHEY and CDR2 as SVGAGI. The germline V and J ends were trimmed by 5 bases and 4 bases, with 12 bases remaining between them. The chain's CDR3 is CASSRQPEYEQYF. The CDR3 nucleotides read TGTGCCAGCAGTAGACAGCCGGAATACGAGCAGTACTTC.

The CDR3 DNA follows: TGTGCCAGCAGTTACTCGGGGACACTCACTTATGGCTACACCTTC. The encoded protein is CASSYSGTLTYGYTF. The chain recombines TRBV6-5 with TRBJ1-2; D may be TRBD1 (6 bases). The CDR3 loop spans 15 amino acids. Germline V gene lookup returns CDR1 MNHEY and CDR2 SVGAGI. The V and J ends lost 0 bases and 5 bases respectively, with 13 bases between them.

The chain couples TRBV10-3 to TRBJ2-5; 8 positions agree with TRBD2. Germline V gene data show CDR1 as ENHRY and CDR2 as SYGVKD. CDR3 size: 17 residues. V was clipped by 3 bases and J by 5 bases; unmatched bases: 14. This CDR3 is CAISDSPPGGPSETQYF. CDR3 DNA sequence: TGTGCCATCAGTGACTCCCCCCCGGGAGGGCCCTCGGAGACCCAGTACTTC.

The CDR3, as DNA: TGTGCCAGCAGCTTAGAGGAGACAGCGAACACTGAAGCTTTCTTT. It yields the protein CASSLEETANTEAFF. This chain joins TRBV7-2 and TRBJ1-1, with D possibly matching TRBD1 (5 bases). This CDR3 region has 15 residues. Germline CDR1 and CDR2: SGHTA and FQGNSA. The V and J ends lost 1 base and 1 base respectively, with 10 bases between them.

The CDR3 sequence: CASSEEGGLYEQYF. CDR3 DNA: TGTGCCAGCAGTGAAGAAGGGGGCCTCTACGAGCAGTACTTC. The J gene is TRBJ2-7, the V gene TRBV25-1; 7 bases are shared with TRBD1. Losses at the gene ends were 2 bases for V and 3 bases for J; bases not matched to a gene: 4. CDR1 is MGHDK and CDR2 is SYGVNS in the germline V gene. This CDR3 has 14 amino acids.

The rearrangement links TRBV6-1 to TRBJ2-7, with TRBD1 as a possible D gene (5 bases). Germline V gives CDR1 MNHNS, CDR2 SASEGT. Trimming shortened V by 6 bases and J by 5 bases, and 14 bases separated the two germline ends. The CDR3 length is 13 residues. CDR3: CASRSRTRDEQYF. The CDR3 region has the DNA TGTGCCAGCAGATCCCGGACCAGGGACGAGCAGTACTTC.

J is TRBJ1-1 and V is TRBV4-3; possibly TRBD1 for D (5 bases). From germline, CDR1 is LGHNA and CDR2 YSLEER. V shed 2 bases and J shed 3 bases, with 22 bases lying between them. CDR3 length equals 18 residues. The CDR3 DNA follows: TGCGCCAGCAGCCAAAGTCGGGGGAGAGGGCGGCTTTACACTGAAGCTTTCTTT. Translating it yields CASSQSRGRGRLYTEAFF.

The genes are TRBV7-2 and TRBJ1-1; 8 nucleotides match TRBD1. CDR3 length: 15 amino acids. The germline V gene has CDR1 SGHTA and CDR2 FQGNSA. V lost 5 bases, J lost 7 bases, and 12 bases stayed unmatched. DNA of the CDR3: TGTGCCAGCAGCCCTACCCCGGCGACAGGGGTTGAAGCTTTCTTT. It encodes CASSPTPATGVEAFF.

In DNA form, the CDR3 reads TGTGCCAGCAGCTTGCCGGGCGAGCAGTACTTC. Protein sequence: CASSLPGEQYF. The chain employs TRBV5-8 and TRBJ2-7; D gene ambiguous. Germline V gives CDR1 SGHTS, CDR2 YDEGEE. The germline V and J ends were trimmed by 1 base and 6 bases, with 5 bases remaining between them. The CDR3 runs 11 residues.

CDR3: CASTSGSGEKLFF. The CDR3 nucleotides read TGTGCCAGTACATCCGGATCGGGTGAAAAACTGTTTTTT. The V gene is TRBV19, the J gene TRBJ1-4; D is ambiguous. In germline, CDR1 is LNHDA, CDR2 SQIVND (reference sequence). The CDR3 runs to 13 residues. Trimming left V 7 bases short and J 7 bases short, with 13 bases between.

This clone occurred a few times. The V call is TRBV28, the J call TRBJ2-2; TRBD1 matches 9 bases. Germline trimming cut 2 bases from V and 2 bases from J; bases unmatched to any gene: 3. Germline CDR1 reads MDHEN; CDR2 reads SYDVKM. The CDR3 consists of 16 residues. CDR3 nucleotide sequence: TGTGCCAGCAGTTTAGGACAGGGGAAAAACACCGGGGAGCTGTTTTTT. It encodes CASSLGQGKNTGELFF.

This clone was observed a few times. This rearrangement joins TRBV5-6 to TRBJ2-7, with 7 nucleotides matching TRBD1. Germline V gene lookup returns CDR1 SGHDT and CDR2 YYEEEE. The trim removed 4 bases at V and 0 bases at J, leaving 7 bases unmatched. CDR3 length: 15 amino acids. In DNA, the CDR3 is TGTGCCAGCAGCGTCACAGGGGACCCCTCCTACGAGCAGTACTTC. This gives the protein CASSVTGDPSYEQYF.

The V gene is TRBV6-1, the J gene TRBJ2-7; TRBD2 agrees at 7 bases. The junction had 17 bases not matched to a gene; V was cut back by 1 base and J by 2 bases. The CDR3 length is 19 residues. From germline, CDR1 is MNHNS and CDR2 SASEGT. The chain's CDR3 is CASSEERVIRASGPYEQYF. Written as DNA, the CDR3 is TGTGCCAGCAGTGAAGAACGGGTCATTCGGGCTAGCGGTCCCTACGAGCAGTACTTC.

The rearrangement joins TRBV28 to TRBJ2-1, with a tentative D call TRBD2 (6 bases). The CDR3 consists of 14 residues. Germline CDR1 is MDHEN and CDR2 is SYDVKM. The V end was cut by 2 bases, the J end by 7 bases, with 12 bases between. For the CDR3, the DNA is TGTGCCAGCAGTTTAGGGCTAGCGAAGAATGAGCAGTTCTTC. Translating gives CASSLGLAKNEQFF.

The V and J genes are TRBV10-3 and TRBJ2-2; the match to TRBD1 covers 7 bases. Losses at the gene ends were 6 bases for V and 3 bases for J; bases not matched to a gene: 7. The CDR3 has 15 residues. The germline V gene has CDR1 ENHRY and CDR2 SYGVKD. The CDR3, as DNA: TGTGCCATCAGGACCGGGACAGCAGACACCGGGGAGCTGTTTTTT. Translated: CAIRTGTADTGELFF.

This rearrangement joins TRBV15 to TRBJ2-7; 7 positions agree with TRBD1. The CDR3 loop spans 15 amino acids. Germline V gene lookup returns CDR1 LNHNV and CDR2 YYDKDF (reference sequence). V trimming: 3 bases; J trimming: 3 bases; junction bases outside the gene matches: 8. CDR3 sequence reads: CATSSGQDKDYEQYF. The CDR3 coding sequence is TGTGCCACCAGCAGCGGACAGGACAAGGACTACGAGCAGTACTTC. The whole variable domain, remainder taken from reference TRBV15 and TRBJ2-7, is DAMVIQNPRYQVTQFGKPVTLSCSQTLNHNVMYWYQQKSSQAPKLLFHYYDKDFNNEADTPDNFQSRRPNTSFCFLDIRSPGLGDTAMYLCATSSGQDKDYEQYFGPGTRLTVT.

The J gene is TRBJ2-7, the V gene TRBV11-2; TRBD1 is a possible D gene (6 bases). The CDR3 has 15 residues. V was clipped by 5 bases and J by 1 base, with 15 bases between them. The V gene's germline CDR1 is SGHAT and CDR2 FQNNGV. The chain's CDR3 is CASSPLPDRSYEQYF. CDR3 in DNA: TGTGCCAGCAGCCCCCTCCCGGACAGATCCTACGAGCAGTACTTC.

CDR3 coding DNA: TGTGCCAGCAGTTTAGACGGACAGGGCCCCTACGAGCAGTACTTC. Its protein is CASSLDGQGPYEQYF. The genes are TRBV27 and TRBJ2-7; TRBD1 matches 8 bases. The germline gives CDR1 MNHEY, CDR2 SMNVEV (reference sequence). This CDR3 contains 15 residues. J lost 2 bases, V lost 2 bases, and 5 bases had no gene match.